A single sample gave rise to the 12 T cell receptor beta chains below, sequenced in a study of spatial heterogeneity in lung cancer. Study-wide findings and caveats: Counts of expanded alpha and beta TCRs within tumors tracked the tumor nonsynonymous mutation count.

The antigens for these receptors are not known. Time point in this sample: sample taken at primary tumor resection. Via MiXCR, TCRdb re-called the 5' RACE reads, giving one row per CDR3 protein. The sample yields about 13,000 distinct CDR3 sequences, roughly 5.6% seen once. This material consisted of lung tumor tissue, taken at surgery. These receptors were taken from a male donor with early-stage non-small cell lung cancer.

The sample holds many counts of this clonotype. V gene TRBV7-6 combines with J gene TRBJ2-1; possibly TRBD1 or TRBD2 for D (5 bases each). Trimming shortened V by 7 bases and J by 0 bases, and 10 bases separated the two germline ends. The germline gives CDR1 SGHVS, CDR2 FNYEAQ. The CDR3 loop spans 14 amino acids. In DNA, the CDR3 is TGTGCCAGCACCCTGGGGGTCTCCTACAATGAGCAGTTCTTC. This sequence encodes CASTLGVSYNEQFF. Drawing the rest from reference TRBV7-6 and TRBJ2-1, the complete variable domain is GAGVSQSPRYKVTKRGQDVALRCDPISGHVSLYWYRQALGQGPEFLTYFNYEAQQDKSGLPNDRFSAERPEGSISTLTIQRTEQRDSAMYRCASTLGVSYNEQFFGPGTRLTVL.

The sample holds many counts of this clonotype. This sequence joins TRBV7-2 and TRBJ1-6; no clear D. Trimming took 0 bases from V and 12 from J, leaving 3 bases between them. In germline, CDR1 is SGHTA, CDR2 FQGNSA. This CDR3 contains 11 residues. CDR3 in amino acids: CASSLALPLHF. Here the CDR3 DNA reads TGTGCCAGCAGCTTAGCCCTACCCCTCCACTTT.

This clonotype was recorded at least ten times. The gene calls are TRBV27 and TRBJ1-6; unclear D gene. V was cut by 0 bases and J by 10 bases, with 13 bases left in between. This CDR3 spans 15 amino acids. Germline lookup yields CDR1 MNHEY and CDR2 SMNVEV (reference sequence). In DNA, the CDR3 is TGTGCCAGCAGTTTATCCCGCCCCTGGGAATCACCCCTCCACTTT. It yields the protein CASSLSRPWESPLHF.

This clonotype was counted many times. The rearrangement links TRBV5-1 to TRBJ1-1, with 12 bases matching TRBD1. Germline CDR1 is SGHRS and CDR2 is YFSETQ. The V segment lost 4 bases and the J segment 4 bases; nucleotides outside the gene matches: 11. This CDR3 spans 17 amino acids. The CDR3 DNA is TGCGCCAGCAGCCGGGGTACCGGGACAGGGGGCGGCACTGAAGCTTTCTTT. Protein product: CASSRGTGTGGGTEAFF.

This clonotype was observed at least ten times. The chain couples TRBV6-2 or TRBV6-3 to TRBJ2-4; D remains ambiguous. The CDR3 totals 10 residues. V was cut by 7 bases and J by 15 bases, with 13 bases left in between. Germline V gene sequence: CDR1 MNHEY, CDR2 SVGEGT. Written as DNA, the CDR3 is TGTGCCAGCAAGGCGGAATGTCGGTACTTC. It yields the protein CASKAECRYF.

This clonotype was seen at least ten times. The gene calls are TRBV7-6 and TRBJ2-3; 7 nucleotides agree with TRBD1. V was pared by 5 bases and J by 2 bases, with 7 bases of the junction left unmatched. This CDR3 is built from 15 residues. Germline V gene data show CDR1 as SGHVS and CDR2 as FNYEAQ. The CDR3 reads CASSPRTGYTDTQYF. The CDR3 coding sequence is TGTGCCAGCAGCCCTAGGACAGGCTACACAGATACGCAGTATTTT. Filled out from reference TRBV7-6 and TRBJ2-3, the complete variable domain reads GAGVSQSPRYKVTKRGQDVALRCDPISGHVSLYWYRQALGQGPEFLTYFNYEAQQDKSGLPNDRFSAERPEGSISTLTIQRTEQRDSAMYRCASSPRTGYTDTQYFGPGTRLTVL.

This clonotype appeared many times. The V call is TRBV7-9, the J call TRBJ1-4; the D is unclear. This CDR3 has 14 residues. Germline V gene sequence: CDR1 SEHNR, CDR2 FQNEAQ (reference sequence). Deletions cut 7 bases from V and 8 bases from J, with 17 bases between. CDR3 nucleotide sequence: TGTGCCAGCACTCACAACCCAATGGGGGAAAAACTGTTTTTT. Translating gives CASTHNPMGEKLFF.

This clonotype occurred many times. V gene TRBV6-1 combines with J gene TRBJ2-3, with D unresolved. The CDR3 has 12 amino acids. CDR1 and CDR2 (germline): MNHNS, SASEGT. V lost 1 base, J lost 4 bases, and 3 bases lay in between. This CDR3 reads CASSEVADTQYF. As DNA, the CDR3 is TGTGCCAGCAGTGAAGTTGCAGATACGCAGTATTTT.

This clonotype was seen ten or more times. V gene TRBV12-3 or TRBV12-4 combines with J gene TRBJ1-2; a weak D match, TRBD1 (6 bases). V was pared by 3 bases and J by 3 bases, with 14 bases between. CDR3 length equals 15 residues. The CDR3 DNA is TGTGCCAGCAGTTTCTGGGACACCGCCTACTATGGCTACACCTTC. Residues: CASSFWDTAYYGYTF.

This clonotype was observed many times. The rearrangement joins TRBV11-3 to TRBJ2-2, with 9 bases identical to TRBD1. The germline gives CDR1 SGHNT, CDR2 YENEEA. The CDR3 is 15 amino acids. With 5 bases clipped from V and 7 bases from J, the junction kept 8 bases outside the gene matches. In DNA form, the CDR3 reads TGTGCCAGCAGCCCAGGGGACAGGGCTGGCGGGGAGCTGTTTTTT. Translation: CASSPGDRAGGELFF.

In this sample, this clonotype turned up a few times. The chain has TRBV6-6 and TRBJ2-7; D is undetermined. V was cut by 0 bases and J by 3 bases, with 15 bases left in between. CDR3 length: 16 amino acids. Germline loops: CDR1 MNHNY, CDR2 SVGAGI (reference sequence). CDR3 nucleotide sequence: TGTGCCAGCAGTTACTCGTTCAGTTCGGGTGGCTACGAGCAGTACTTC. Translation gives CASSYSFSSGGYEQYF.

At least ten counts were recorded for this clonotype. This chain joins TRBV5-8 and TRBJ1-3; the D gene is possibly TRBD1 (6 bases). Germline V gene sequence: CDR1 SGHTS, CDR2 YDEGEE. The CDR3 is made up of 14 amino acids. Trimming stripped 2 bases from V and 4 bases from J, with 10 bases between. The CDR3 loop is CASSLGGRGNTIYF. CDR3 nucleotide sequence: TGTGCCAGCAGCTTAGGGGGGCGCGGAAACACCATATATTTT. Complete variable domain (other parts from reference TRBV5-8 and TRBJ1-3): EAGVTQSPTHLIKTRGQQATLRCSPISGHTSVYWYQQALGLGLQFLLWYDEGEERNRGNFPPRFSGRQFPNYSSELNVNALELEDSALYLCASSLGGRGNTIYFGEGSWLTVV.